This entry lists 19 T cell receptor beta chains sequenced from one sample in a study of blood T cell repertoires in COVID-19 (dated by TCRdb to about 2020). Receptor libraries were prepared by the immunoSEQ multiplex PCR assay. TCRdb took over this immuneACCESS table, retaining in-frame rearrangements with V and J assigned. Such tables are incomplete; in checked studies, under half of the missing clones stem from an unresolved V gene, and the remainder is unexplained. The sample table lists 200,000 to 300,000 clones, approximately 88% of them with a count of one. Of the sample, over 2% is held by the ten largest clones. Sample: PBMCs or T cells enriched from blood (not recorded which). Receptors originate from a woman aged 40 to 50 with acute COVID-19.

The rearrangement joins TRBV19 to TRBJ2-2; TRBD1 matches at 7 bases. After removal of 3 bases from V and 5 bases from J, the junction contained 6 bases not matched to a gene. CDR3 size: 15 residues. In germline, CDR1 is LNHDA, CDR2 SQIVND (reference sequence). CDR3 bases: TGTGCCAGTAGTATGACAGGGTGGGAAACCGGGGAGCTGTTTTTT. Protein: CASSMTGWETGELFF.

The chain carries TRBV19 and TRBJ1-4; 7 nucleotides line up with TRBD1. V was pared by 7 bases and J by 5 bases, with 10 bases of the junction left unmatched. CDR1 LNHDA and CDR2 SQIVND come from the germline V gene (reference sequence). The CDR3 has 15 amino acids. Here the CDR3 reads CASTLGTVTNEKLFF. The CDR3 DNA is TGTGCCAGTACCCTAGGGACAGTGACCAATGAAAAACTGTTTTTT.

The chain recombines TRBV7-2 with TRBJ2-7, with 8 bases matching TRBD2. The germline gives CDR1 SGHTA, CDR2 FQGNSA. The ends lost 4 bases at V and 7 bases at J; junction bases unmatched: 12. CDR3 size: 15 residues. The CDR3 DNA reads as TGTGCCAGCAGCTCTCCTGCCTCTATAGCGGGGGAGCAGTACTTC. Translated, it gives CASSSPASIAGEQYF.

The rearrangement joins TRBV13 to TRBJ1-5; tentative D call: TRBD1 (6 bases). CDR1 PRHDT and CDR2 FYEKMQ come from the germline V gene (reference sequence). V lost 6 bases to trimming and J lost 7 bases, with 16 bases between them. The CDR3 length is 14 residues. CDR3 sequence (DNA): TGTGCCAGCAGGGAACAGGGTGGCGGGCAGCCCCAGCATTTT. It is translated as CASREQGGGQPQHF.

V and J are TRBV7-2 and TRBJ2-3, with TRBD2 matching over 10 bases. Germline CDR1 reads SGHTA; CDR2 reads FQGNSA. Trimming took 5 bases from V and 2 from J; bases not matched to a gene: 7. CDR3 length equals 16 residues. The CDR3 loop is CASSLTSGAITDTQYF. The CDR3 DNA is TGTGCCAGCAGCCTCACTAGCGGGGCGATCACAGATACGCAGTATTTT.

To note about this clone: The sample contains more than one DNA sequence encoding this CDR3. This chain connects TRBV6-4 to TRBJ2-3, with TRBD2 as a possible D gene (7 bases). Germline V gene sequence: CDR1 MRHNA, CDR2 SNTAGT. With 0 bases removed from V and 2 bases from J, the gap between germline ends came to 9 bases. CDR3 length equals 15 residues. CDR3 residues: CASSDSGGATDTQYF. The CDR3 DNA is TGTGCCAGCAGTGACTCGGGGGGGGCCACAGATACGCAGTATTTT.

CDR3 protein: CASSLGRVTVITF. In DNA form, the CDR3 reads TGTGCCAGCAGCTTAGGGCGGGTGACGGTGATCACCTTC. This chain connects TRBV7-2 to TRBJ1-2; D unclear. The V gene lost 1 base and the J gene lost 13 bases, with 16 bases spanning the gap. Germline loops: CDR1 SGHTA, CDR2 FQGNSA. The CDR3 has 13 residues.

This chain uses TRBV9 with TRBJ2-7, with TRBD2 as a possible D gene (5 bases). The CDR3 covers 14 residues. V lost 3 bases, J lost 0 bases, and 10 bases lay in between. The germline CDR1 and CDR2 sequences are SGDLS and YYNGEE. CDR3 in DNA: TGTGCCAGCAGCGCCGGGGAAAACTCCTACGAGCAGTACTTC. Its translation is CASSAGENSYEQYF.

This sequence joins TRBV11-2 and TRBJ2-1, with TRBD2 matching 7 bases. Germline V gene lookup returns CDR1 SGHAT and CDR2 FQNNGV. V was clipped by 5 bases and J by 9 bases; unmatched bases: 10. CDR3 length: 14 amino acids. CDR3 nucleotides: TGTGCCAGCAGCCAAGGACTAGATGGGAGTGAGCAGTTCTTC. It yields the protein CASSQGLDGSEQFF.

This clone was seen once. The chain carries TRBV3-1 (or the pseudogene TRBV3-2) and TRBJ2-5, with 12 bases lining up with TRBD2. V lost 4 bases, J lost 3 bases, and 3 bases stayed unmatched. The length of the CDR3 is 15 residues. Germline V gene sequence: CDR1 LGHDT, CDR2 YNNKEL (reference sequence). CDR3 sequence reads: CASSRRLAGEETQYF. The CDR3 DNA sequence: TGTGCCAGCAGCCGACGACTAGCGGGGGAAGAGACCCAGTACTTC.

This clone appeared a few times. Other DNA sequences in the same sample also yield this CDR3. This chain uses TRBV27 with TRBJ2-5; the match to TRBD1 covers 11 bases. J lost 5 bases, V lost 2 bases, and 1 base had no gene match. CDR1 MNHEY and CDR2 SMNVEV come from the germline V gene (reference sequence). The CDR3 length is 14 residues. The CDR3 reads CASSLGTGGETQYF. Written as DNA, the CDR3 is TGTGCCAGCAGTTTAGGGACAGGGGGGGAGACCCAGTACTTC.

This sequence joins TRBV6-2 or TRBV6-3 and TRBJ2-5; no firm D call. The CDR3 contains 13 residues. Germline V CDR1 and CDR2: MNHEY, SVGEGT. V was clipped by 4 bases and J by 1 base, with 7 bases between them. The DNA for the CDR3 is TGTGCCAGCAGTTTGAGCTTCCAAGAGACCCAGTACTTC. Its protein product is CASSLSFQETQYF.

This chain joins TRBV3-1 (or the pseudogene TRBV3-2) and TRBJ2-4; D might be TRBD1 (5 bases). This CDR3 region has 18 residues. The germline CDR1 and CDR2 sequences are LGHDT and YNNKEL (reference sequence). Deletions cut 0 bases from V and 2 bases from J, with 17 bases between. CDR3 region: CASSQDFVGHSTKNIQYF. DNA for the CDR3: TGTGCCAGCAGCCAAGATTTCGTAGGACACTCGACCAAAAACATTCAGTACTTC.

The J gene is TRBJ2-5, the V gene TRBV7-8, with 8 bases aligning to TRBD2. V trimming: 5 bases; J trimming: 2 bases; junction bases outside the gene matches: 7. Germline V gene lookup returns CDR1 SGHVS and CDR2 FQNEAQ. The CDR3 has 15 residues. This CDR3 is CASSVSGLVQETQYF. CDR3 sequence (DNA): TGTGCCAGCAGCGTCTCGGGACTAGTACAAGAGACCCAGTACTTC.

The V call is TRBV4-1, the J call TRBJ2-2; tentative D call: TRBD2 (5 bases). Trimming stripped 4 bases from V and 4 bases from J, with 10 bases between. Germline V CDR1 and CDR2: MGHRA, YSYEKL. This CDR3 has 14 residues. DNA of the CDR3: TGCGCCAGCAGCCGAGTTGGGAGCACCGGGGAGCTGTTTTTT. It codes for CASSRVGSTGELFF.

V is TRBV7-2 and J is TRBJ1-2; a weak D match, TRBD1 (6 bases). Germline loops: CDR1 SGHTA, CDR2 FQGNSA. The CDR3 is 16 amino acids. V lost 1 base to trimming and J lost 5 bases, with 17 bases between them. This chain's CDR3 is CASSLGVGGEVYGYTF. The CDR3 nucleotides are TGTGCCAGCAGCTTAGGGGTAGGGGGGGAAGTGTATGGCTACACCTTC.

The CDR3 here is CASMGASSYEQYV. The CDR3 DNA sequence: TGCGCCAGCATGGGGGCGAGCTCCTACGAGCAGTACGTC. V gene TRBV10-2 combines with J gene TRBJ2-7, with D possibly being TRBD1 (6 bases). The ends were cut back, 7 bases at V and 0 bases at J, with 10 bases in the middle. Germline-derived CDR1 and CDR2 are WSHSY and SAAADI. The CDR3 runs to 13 residues.

The gene calls are TRBV19 and TRBJ1-2; tentatively, D is TRBD1 (5 bases). The CDR3 covers 12 residues. The V gene's germline CDR1 is LNHDA and CDR2 SQIVND (reference sequence). Trimming pared 5 bases from V and 6 bases from J, leaving 10 bases between. The CDR3 spells CASSAAGNGYTF. The CDR3 region has the DNA TGTGCCAGTAGTGCGGCAGGGAATGGCTACACCTTC.

The chain recombines TRBV19 with TRBJ2-1, with 12 bases that match TRBD2. The V segment lost 3 bases and the J segment 6 bases; nucleotides outside the gene matches: 6. Germline lookup yields CDR1 LNHDA and CDR2 SQIVND (reference sequence). The CDR3 totals 16 residues. DNA of the CDR3: TGTGCCAGTAGTATCCTAGCGGGAGGGCCCTCCAATGAGCAGTTCTTC. This gives the protein CASSILAGGPSNEQFF.